Listed below are T cell receptor beta chains from one sample, sequenced in a study of T cells in Graves' hyperthyroidism and ophthalmopathy. TCRdb independently ran MiXCR on the multiplex PCR reads; one entry per CDR3 protein. The sample carries some 500,000 distinct CDR3 sequences, less than 25% recorded once. Sequenced material: blood. These receptors all stem from a woman aged 25 to 39 with Graves' ophthalmopathy. Each CDR3 is given with its conserved first and last residue. A D gene is named only where the DNA matches it firmly. Size is omitted from some rows. Given values are once, few, many or a class for expanded clones.

j_gene: TRBJ2-7; d_gene: TRBD1; abundance: many; v_gene: TRBV7-9; CDR3aa: CASSQPGQGQYF; CDR3nt: TGTGCCAGCAGTCAACCGGGACAGGGGCAGTACTTC
j_gene: TRBJ2-7; d_gene: TRBD2; abundance: few; v_gene: TRBV6-1; CDR3aa: CASRASSGGYEQYF; CDR3nt: TGTGCCAGCAGAGCTTCTAGCGGGGGCTACGAGCAGTACTTC
j_gene: TRBJ1-6; d_gene: NA; abundance: many; v_gene: TRBV6-1; CDR3aa: CASNAGGLSPLHF; CDR3nt: TGTGCCAGCAATGCCGGGGGCCTTTCACCCCTCCACTTT
j_gene: TRBJ2-7; d_gene: TRBD1; abundance: NA; v_gene: TRBV6-1; CDR3aa: CASSLARGNRYEQYF; CDR3nt: TGTGCCAGCTCTTTAGCCAGGGGGAATCGGTACGAGCAGTACTTC
j_gene: TRBJ2-7; d_gene: TRBD2; abundance: NA; v_gene: TRBV6-5; CDR3aa: CASSYRTSGRSSYEQYF; CDR3nt: TGTGCCAGCAGTTACCGCACTAGCGGGAGATCCTCCTACGAGCAGTACTTC
j_gene: TRBJ2-4; d_gene: TRBD2; abundance: NA; v_gene: TRBV7-3; CDR3aa: CASSLGGSGKNIQYF; CDR3nt: TGTGCCAGCAGCTTAGGCGGGAGCGGCAAAAACATTCAGTACTTC
j_gene: TRBJ1-2; d_gene: NA; abundance: many; v_gene: TRBV12-3/TRBV12-4; CDR3aa: CASSGHINYGYTF; CDR3nt: TGTGCCAGCAGTGGACACATTAACTATGGCTACACCTTC
j_gene: TRBJ1-5; d_gene: NA; abundance: many; v_gene: TRBV6-1; CDR3aa: CASSAGGGGGNQPQHF; CDR3nt: TGTGCCAGCAGTGCCGGGGGAGGGGGGGGCAATCAGCCCCAGCATTTT
j_gene: TRBJ1-6; d_gene: TRBD1; abundance: few; v_gene: TRBV18; CDR3aa: CASSLGQDGSPLHF; CDR3nt: TGTGCCAGCTCACTAGGACAGGATGGTTCACCCCTCCACTTT
j_gene: TRBJ1-2; d_gene: TRBD1; abundance: many; v_gene: TRBV6-5; CDR3aa: CASSARDRSYGYTF; CDR3nt: TGTGCCAGCAGCGCTAGGGACAGATCCTATGGCTACACCTTC
j_gene: TRBJ1-1; d_gene: TRBD1; abundance: few; v_gene: TRBV18; CDR3aa: CASSPLPDRGNTEAFF; CDR3nt: TGTGCCAGCTCACCACTCCCCGACAGGGGGAACACTGAAGCTTTCTTT
j_gene: TRBJ2-5; d_gene: NA; abundance: NA; v_gene: TRBV7-8; CDR3aa: CASSANLGRGETQYF; CDR3nt: TGTGCCAGCAGCGCTAACCTCGGACGCGGAGAGACCCAGTACTTC
j_gene: TRBJ1-2; d_gene: NA; abundance: many; v_gene: TRBV12-3/TRBV12-4; CDR3aa: CASTGTDYGYTF; CDR3nt: TGTGCCAGCACCGGGACGGACTATGGCTACACCTTC
j_gene: TRBJ2-5; d_gene: TRBD2; abundance: NA; v_gene: TRBV6-1; CDR3aa: CASSRGEGETQYF; CDR3nt: TGTGCCAGCAGCCGGGGGGAGGGAGAGACCCAGTACTTC
j_gene: TRBJ2-2; d_gene: TRBD2; abundance: NA; v_gene: TRBV13; CDR3aa: CASSIVPAGVTGELFF; CDR3nt: TGTGCCAGCAGCATAGTCCCCGCGGGAGTCACCGGGGAGCTGTTTTTT
j_gene: TRBJ2-2; d_gene: NA; abundance: few; v_gene: TRBV5-4; CDR3aa: CASSYQVRVAGYTGELFF; CDR3nt: TGTGCCAGCAGCTACCAGGTCCGGGTGGCGGGGTACACCGGGGAGCTGTTTTTT
j_gene: TRBJ2-5; d_gene: NA; abundance: many; v_gene: TRBV10-3; CDR3aa: CATLEGVMRETQYF; CDR3nt: TGTGCCACACTAGAGGGGGTAATGCGAGAGACCCAGTACTTC
j_gene: TRBJ1-2; d_gene: NA; abundance: many; v_gene: TRBV28; CDR3aa: CASSSYNYGYTF; CDR3nt: TGTGCCAGCAGTTCCTATAACTATGGCTACACCTTC
j_gene: TRBJ2-2; d_gene: NA; abundance: many; v_gene: TRBV30; CDR3aa: CAWSSYGELFF; CDR3nt: TGTGCCTGGAGTTCCTACGGGGAGCTGTTTTTT
j_gene: TRBJ1-1; d_gene: NA; abundance: NA; v_gene: TRBV6-2/TRBV6-3; CDR3aa: CASSFGPSRLNYNTEAFF; CDR3nt: TGTGCCAGCAGTTTCGGGCCGAGCCGACTCAACTACAACACTGAAGCTTTCTTT
j_gene: TRBJ2-3; d_gene: NA; abundance: NA; v_gene: TRBV5-4; CDR3aa: CASSLGGSHGGTDTQYF; CDR3nt: TGTGCCAGCAGCTTGGGAGGTTCTCATGGGGGAACAGATACGCAGTATTTT
j_gene: TRBJ2-5; d_gene: TRBD2; abundance: NA; v_gene: TRBV20-1; CDR3aa: CSASPLLAGQQETQYF; CDR3nt: TGCAGTGCTAGTCCCCTGCTAGCGGGCCAACAAGAGACCCAGTACTTC
j_gene: TRBJ1-2; d_gene: TRBD1; abundance: many; v_gene: TRBV2; CDR3aa: CASSSGTAEIYGYTF; CDR3nt: TGTGCCAGCAGTTCCGGGACAGCGGAAATCTATGGCTACACCTTC
j_gene: TRBJ2-5; d_gene: TRBD1; abundance: NA; v_gene: TRBV20-1; CDR3aa: CSAGTGGGETQYF; CDR3nt: TGCAGTGCTGGGACAGGGGGCGGCGAGACCCAGTACTTC
j_gene: TRBJ2-5; d_gene: NA; abundance: many; v_gene: TRBV12-3/TRBV12-4; CDR3aa: CASTLGPQETQYF; CDR3nt: TGTGCCAGCACCTTAGGACCCCAAGAGACCCAGTACTTC
j_gene: TRBJ1-1; d_gene: NA; abundance: NA; v_gene: TRBV4-2; CDR3aa: CASSQEGSFLGNTEAFF; CDR3nt: TGTGCCAGCAGCCAAGAAGGTTCTTTTCTAGGGAACACTGAAGCTTTCTTT
j_gene: TRBJ1-6; d_gene: TRBD1; abundance: NA; v_gene: TRBV6-1; CDR3aa: CASSTSTGVGVWSPLHF; CDR3nt: TGTGCCAGCAGTACCTCAACAGGGGTAGGAGTATGGTCACCCCTCCACTTT
j_gene: TRBJ2-6; d_gene: NA; abundance: few; v_gene: TRBV20-1; CDR3aa: CSAPTMGANVLTF; CDR3nt: TGCAGTGCTCCAACCATGGGGGCCAACGTCCTGACTTTC
j_gene: TRBJ1-1; d_gene: NA; abundance: many; v_gene: TRBV6-5; CDR3aa: CASSYIRQLTNTEAFF; CDR3nt: TGTGCCAGCAGTTACATTCGACAGCTAACGAACACTGAAGCTTTCTTT
j_gene: TRBJ1-1; d_gene: TRBD1; abundance: few; v_gene: TRBV20-1; CDR3aa: CSGDRGESTEAFF; CDR3nt: TGCAGTGGAGACAGGGGCGAAAGCACTGAAGCTTTCTTT
j_gene: TRBJ2-2; d_gene: NA; abundance: many; v_gene: TRBV13; CDR3aa: CASSLDTVTGELFF; CDR3nt: TGTGCCAGCAGCTTAGACACGGTTACCGGGGAGCTGTTTTTT
j_gene: TRBJ2-7; d_gene: NA; abundance: many; v_gene: TRBV20-1; CDR3aa: CSAMKFRDPVYEQYF; CDR3nt: TGCAGTGCTATGAAGTTCAGGGATCCGGTTTACGAGCAGTACTTC
j_gene: TRBJ1-1; d_gene: NA; abundance: many; v_gene: TRBV7-2; CDR3aa: CASSLSVVEAFF; CDR3nt: TGTGCCAGCAGCTTAAGTGTAGTAGAAGCTTTCTTT
j_gene: TRBJ2-7; d_gene: TRBD1; abundance: many; v_gene: TRBV6-1; CDR3aa: CASTLVTGTYEQYF; CDR3nt: TGTGCCAGCACCCTCGTGACAGGGACCTACGAGCAGTACTTC
j_gene: TRBJ2-2; d_gene: NA; abundance: NA; v_gene: TRBV7-3; CDR3aa: CASSLNGGHTGELFF; CDR3nt: TGTGCCAGCAGCTTAAACGGGGGGCACACCGGGGAGCTGTTTTTT
j_gene: TRBJ2-3; d_gene: NA; abundance: few; v_gene: TRBV12-3/TRBV12-4; CDR3aa: CASFSGPDTQYF; CDR3nt: TGTGCCAGCTTTAGCGGTCCCGATACGCAGTATTTT
j_gene: TRBJ2-5; d_gene: TRBD1; abundance: many; v_gene: TRBV4-1; CDR3aa: CASSQRSNDRDETQYF; CDR3nt: TGCGCCAGCAGCCAGCGATCTAATGACAGGGATGAGACCCAGTACTTC
j_gene: TRBJ2-2; d_gene: TRBD2; abundance: NA; v_gene: TRBV11-2; CDR3aa: CASSLGPGLLTGELFF; CDR3nt: TGTGCCAGCAGCTTAGGACCGGGACTACTCACCGGGGAGCTGTTTTTT
j_gene: TRBJ2-7; d_gene: TRBD2; abundance: many; v_gene: TRBV7-9; CDR3aa: CASSSTSGVEEQYF; CDR3nt: TGTGCCAGCAGCTCGACTAGCGGAGTGGAGGAGCAGTACTTC
j_gene: TRBJ2-2; d_gene: TRBD2; abundance: few; v_gene: TRBV7-3; CDR3aa: CASSLISGLANTGELFF; CDR3nt: TGTGCCAGCAGCTTAATATCGGGACTAGCCAACACCGGGGAGCTGTTTTTT
j_gene: TRBJ1-1; d_gene: TRBD1; abundance: many; v_gene: TRBV19; CDR3aa: CASSPQGAQGTEAFF; CDR3nt: TGTGCCAGTAGTCCACAGGGGGCGCAGGGCACTGAAGCTTTCTTT
j_gene: TRBJ1-5; d_gene: TRBD1; abundance: NA; v_gene: TRBV28; CDR3aa: CASHTITFRGSGGNQPQHF; CDR3nt: TGTGCCAGCCATACCATCACCTTCCGGGGTTCAGGGGGGAATCAGCCCCAGCATTTT
j_gene: TRBJ1-2; d_gene: NA; abundance: many; v_gene: TRBV5-1; CDR3aa: CASSLGHNLQLGYGYTF; CDR3nt: TGCGCCAGCAGCTTGGGACACAACCTCCAGCTAGGATATGGCTACACCTTC
j_gene: TRBJ1-1; d_gene: NA; abundance: many; v_gene: TRBV2; CDR3aa: CASTSRTFGTEAFF; CDR3nt: TGTGCCAGCACCTCCAGGACCTTCGGCACTGAAGCTTTCTTT
j_gene: TRBJ1-2; d_gene: NA; abundance: many; v_gene: TRBV28; CDR3aa: CASSRQNYGYTF; CDR3nt: TGTGCCAGTAGCAGGCAGAACTATGGCTACACCTTC
j_gene: TRBJ1-2; d_gene: NA; abundance: NA; v_gene: TRBV19; CDR3aa: CASSADPGENYGYTF; CDR3nt: TGTGCCAGTAGTGCCGACCCAGGGGAAAACTATGGCTACACCTTC
j_gene: TRBJ1-5; d_gene: TRBD1; abundance: NA; v_gene: TRBV19; CDR3aa: CASSIEPGGDQPQHF; CDR3nt: TGTGCCAGTAGTATAGAACCAGGGGGCGATCAGCCCCAGCATTTT
j_gene: TRBJ2-7; d_gene: TRBD2; abundance: NA; v_gene: TRBV28; CDR3aa: CASSSPGLADYEQYF; CDR3nt: TGTGCCAGCAGTTCCCCCGGACTAGCGGACTACGAGCAGTACTTC
j_gene: TRBJ2-2; d_gene: NA; abundance: many; v_gene: TRBV2; CDR3aa: CASSGQGPTNTGELFF; CDR3nt: TGTGCCAGCAGCGGTCAGGGGCCGACGAACACCGGGGAGCTGTTTTTT
j_gene: TRBJ2-5; d_gene: NA; abundance: many; v_gene: TRBV28; CDR3aa: CASSRFQETQYF; CDR3nt: TGTGCCAGCAGTCGCTTTCAAGAGACCCAGTACTTC
j_gene: TRBJ2-5; d_gene: TRBD2; abundance: NA; v_gene: TRBV28; CDR3aa: CASSARGLAGRETQYF; CDR3nt: TGTGCCAGCTCCGCAAGGGGGCTAGCGGGAAGAGAGACCCAGTACTTC
j_gene: TRBJ1-1; d_gene: NA; abundance: NA; v_gene: TRBV19; CDR3aa: CASRAWGEGENTEAFF; CDR3nt: TGTGCCAGTAGAGCCTGGGGGGAGGGTGAAAACACTGAAGCTTTCTTT
j_gene: TRBJ1-1; d_gene: NA; abundance: NA; v_gene: TRBV12-3/TRBV12-4; CDR3aa: CASSPMVNTEAFF; CDR3nt: TGTGCCAGCTCACCAATGGTTAACACTGAAGCTTTCTTT
j_gene: TRBJ2-7; d_gene: TRBD1; abundance: few; v_gene: TRBV12-3/TRBV12-4; CDR3aa: CASRVTGGYEQYF; CDR3nt: TGTGCCAGCAGGGTGACAGGGGGCTACGAGCAGTACTTC
j_gene: TRBJ1-1; d_gene: NA; abundance: many; v_gene: TRBV11-1; CDR3aa: CASSVRDGWDSNTEAFF; CDR3nt: TGTGCCAGCAGCGTCCGGGACGGATGGGATTCAAACACTGAAGCTTTCTTT